The 27 T cell receptor beta chains presented below share a single source sample, sequenced in a study of neurological immune-mediated disorders. A single record per CDR3 protein comes from TCRdb applying MiXCR to the 5' RACE reads. The sample lists tens of thousands of distinct CDR3 sequences; over 4% were seen once. Sequences were obtained from PBMCs. These receptors all stem from a man aged 50 or older with multiple sclerosis.

The table lists this clonotype with a few counts. This rearrangement joins TRBV29-1 to TRBJ2-7; TRBD1 matches 10 bases. J was trimmed by 0 bases and V by 6 bases; bases with no gene match: 2. Looked up from germline, CDR1 is SQVTM and CDR2 is ANQGSEA. This CDR3 has 13 residues. The CDR3 reads CSVRDRGSYEQYF. For the CDR3, the DNA is TGCAGCGTGCGGGACAGGGGCTCCTACGAGCAGTACTTC.

The CDR3, as DNA: TGTGCCAGCAGCCAAGACAGGTTCATGAACACTGAAGCTTTCTTT. This codes for CASSQDRFMNTEAFF. The J gene is TRBJ1-1, the V gene TRBV3-1; D gene ambiguous. The CDR3 consists of 15 residues. Germline loops: CDR1 LGHDT, CDR2 YNNKEL (reference sequence). V lost 0 bases and J 0 bases, leaving 8 bases between the germline ends.

This clonotype was seen many times. This chain joins TRBV24-1 and TRBJ2-1; 7 nucleotides agree with TRBD2. Unmatched junction bases numbered 11, after V lost 10 bases and J lost 9 bases. CDR3 size: 13 residues. In germline, CDR1 is KGHDR, CDR2 SFDVKD. DNA for the CDR3: TGTGCCACGGGCCGGGGGGTTAGGGCTGAGCAGTTCTTC. Protein: CATGRGVRAEQFF.

The sample holds many counts of this clonotype. V and J are TRBV6-5 and TRBJ1-1; no definite D call. V was pared by 5 bases and J by 9 bases, with 19 bases between. The CDR3 has 14 amino acids. Germline CDR1 MNHEY, CDR2 SVGAGI. CDR3 nucleotides: TGTGCCAGCAGTCCCGGACTTGGGGATACAAAAGCTTTCTTT. Amino acid sequence: CASSPGLGDTKAFF.

This clonotype was counted at least ten times. The chain has TRBV5-1 and TRBJ2-7; D gene ambiguous. The CDR3 runs to 14 residues. CDR1 is SGHRS and CDR2 is YFSETQ in the germline V gene. V dropped 0 bases and J dropped 0 bases, with 7 bases sitting between them. The CDR3 DNA follows: TGCGCCAGCAGCTTGGTTGGGGACTCCTACGAGCAGTACTTC. Translation: CASSLVGDSYEQYF.

This clonotype was seen many times. This chain uses TRBV29-1 with TRBJ2-1; D is possibly TRBD1 or TRBD2 (6 bases each). Trimming removed 4 bases from V and 1 base from J, with 14 bases in between. The length of the CDR3 is 15 residues. CDR1 and CDR2 (germline): SQVTM, ANQGSEA. CDR3 residues: CSVVRRGASYNEQFF. The DNA for the CDR3 is TGCAGCGTTGTTCGGAGGGGGGCATCCTACAATGAGCAGTTCTTC.

In its sample, this clonotype ranks as medium-sized. V usage is TRBV7-9 and J usage is TRBJ1-1; D is uncertain. Germline CDR1 reads SEHNR; CDR2 reads FQNEAQ (reference sequence). Trimming left V 3 bases short and J 1 base short, with 6 bases between. The length of the CDR3 is 13 residues. The CDR3 sequence: CASSFGGNTEAFF. CDR3 in DNA: TGTGCCAGCAGCTTTGGAGGGAACACTGAAGCTTTCTTT.

The chain couples TRBV9 to TRBJ2-3; no definite D call. Germline values: CDR1 SGDLS, CDR2 YYNGEE. The CDR3 is 13 residues long. Between the trimmed V and J ends, which lost 0 bases and 1 base, there was a span of 3 bases. The CDR3 bases are TGTGCCAGCAGCGTAGATCGCACAGATACGCAGTATTTT. Translated: CASSVDRTDTQYF.

This clonotype was counted at least ten times. The rearrangement joins TRBV25-1 to TRBJ2-1; TRBD2 aligns across 9 bases. J was trimmed by 8 bases and V by 3 bases; bases with no gene match: 2. The CDR3 consists of 13 residues. Germline CDR1 reads MGHDK; CDR2 reads SYGVNS. In DNA form, the CDR3 reads TGTGCCAGCAGTGATCGACTAGCGGATGAGCAGTTCTTC. This sequence encodes CASSDRLADEQFF.

This clonotype showed up just a few times. The rearrangement links TRBV28 to TRBJ1-2; D is undetermined. Germline V CDR1 and CDR2: MDHEN, SYDVKM. Deletions cut 11 bases from V and 0 bases from J, with 13 bases between. The length of the CDR3 is 13 residues. In nucleotides, the CDR3 is TGTGCCCTCAACCAGCCGTCTAACTATGGCTACACCTTC. Its translation is CALNQPSNYGYTF.

This clonotype was recorded many times. The chain links TRBV20-1 to TRBJ1-1, with D perhaps matching TRBD1 (5 bases). V lost 0 bases to trimming and J lost 1 base, with 12 bases between them. The length of the CDR3 is 15 residues. Germline V CDR1 and CDR2: DFQATT, SNEGSKA (reference sequence). The CDR3 sequence: CSARDSRTWNTEAFF. As DNA, the CDR3 is TGCAGTGCTAGAGATTCAAGGACATGGAACACTGAAGCTTTCTTT.

V usage is TRBV12-3 or TRBV12-4 and J usage is TRBJ1-6; no clear D gene. This CDR3 contains 12 residues. The V and J ends lost 4 bases and 10 bases respectively, with 8 bases between them. For the CDR3, the DNA is TGTGCCAGCAGTTACCCAGAATCACCCCTCCACTTT. Its translation is CASSYPESPLHF.

This clonotype was observed many times. CDR3 region: CASRERRQGAHEQYF. CDR3 nucleotides: TGTGCCAGCAGAGAACGTCGACAGGGTGCCCACGAGCAGTACTTC. The chain is built from TRBV27 and TRBJ2-7, with 7 bases lining up with TRBD1. Germline assignment: CDR1 MNHEY and CDR2 SMNVEV (reference sequence). CDR3 size: 15 residues. J was trimmed by 5 bases and V by 6 bases; bases with no gene match: 13.

This clonotype came up many times. The V and J genes are TRBV11-2 and TRBJ1-3; D unresolved. There are 11 residues in the CDR3. Germline V gene lookup returns CDR1 SGHAT and CDR2 FQNNGV. Trimming removed 3 bases from V and 7 bases from J, with 4 bases in between. The chain's CDR3 is CASSFTNTIYF. In nucleotides, the CDR3 is TGTGCCAGCAGCTTCACCAACACCATATATTTT.

This clonotype appeared a few times. This clone may be a read error of a much larger clone one base away. This chain connects TRBV20-1 to TRBJ2-5; 7 bases map to TRBD2. CDR1 and CDR2 from the germline V gene are DFQATT and SNEGSKA (reference sequence). V trimming: 5 bases; J trimming: 9 bases; junction bases outside the gene matches: 9. The CDR3 loop spans 12 amino acids. DNA for the CDR3: TGCAGTGCTGGTAAGGGACGGGAGGCCCAGTACTTC. Protein product: CSAGKGREAQYF.

This clonotype has at least ten counts. The gene calls are TRBV2 and TRBJ2-1; unclear D gene. The CDR3 totals 12 residues. Germline-derived CDR1 and CDR2 are SNHLY and FYNNEI. V lost 3 bases to trimming and J lost 9 bases, with 9 bases between them. CDR3 residues: CASSEMRLEQFF. In nucleotides, the CDR3 is TGTGCCAGCAGTGAGATGAGGCTTGAGCAGTTCTTC.

This clonotype was found many times. The V gene is TRBV10-3, the J gene TRBJ2-1; 12 nucleotides align to TRBD2. The CDR3 spans 19 residues. V shed 4 bases and J 0 bases; nucleotides not matched to a gene: 10. Germline V CDR1 and CDR2: ENHRY, SYGVKD. CDR3 sequence (DNA): TGTGCCATCAGTGTCCCGGAGGGACTAGCGGGCGCCTCCTACAATGAGCAGTTCTTC. Amino acid sequence: CAISVPEGLAGASYNEQFF.

This clonotype was detected ten times or more. V usage is TRBV7-2 and J usage is TRBJ2-3; no clear D. This CDR3 comprises 13 residues. Germline V gives CDR1 SGHTA, CDR2 FQGNSA. Trimming cost V 4 bases and J 4 bases, with 9 bases left between them. The CDR3 spells CASSYSASDTQYF. Written as DNA, the CDR3 is TGTGCCAGCAGCTACTCCGCTTCAGATACGCAGTATTTT. Using reference TRBV7-2 and TRBJ2-3 for the parts outside the CDR3, the full variable domain is GAGVSQSPSNKVTEKGKDVELRCDPISGHTALYWYRQSLGQGLEFLIYFQGNSAPDKSGLPSDRFSAERTGGSVSTLTIQRTQQEDSAVYLCASSYSASDTQYFGPGTRLTVL.

This clonotype showed up many times. The V gene is TRBV28, the J gene TRBJ2-7, with 8 bases matching TRBD2. The CDR3 length is 14 residues. From germline, CDR1 is MDHEN and CDR2 SYDVKM. The trim removed 6 bases at V and 7 bases at J, leaving 11 bases unmatched. DNA for the CDR3: TGTGCCAGCAGCGCCCGGGGGGGGACGGGAGAGCAGTACTTC. Residues: CASSARGGTGEQYF.

A note on this clonotype: This may arise from a read error, as a much more abundant clone is one base away. The rearrangement joins TRBV5-1 to TRBJ2-7; D perhaps matches TRBD1 (6 bases). This CDR3 is built from 11 residues. V was cut by 5 bases and J by 7 bases, with 10 bases left in between. Germline V gene data show CDR1 as SGHRS and CDR2 as YFSETQ. The DNA of the CDR3 is TGCGCCAGCAGTCGGGACAAAGAGCAGTACTTC. Translation gives CASSRDKEQYF.

This clonotype was observed at least ten times. The chain has TRBV29-1 and TRBJ1-2, with D possibly being TRBD1 (5 bases). The germline V and J ends were trimmed by 2 bases and 7 bases, with 14 bases remaining between them. The germline CDR1 and CDR2 sequences are SQVTM and ANQGSEA. This CDR3 region has 13 residues. CDR3 DNA sequence: TGCAGCGTTGAATCTGGGACTTCGCGTGGCTACACCTTC. It codes for CSVESGTSRGYTF.

The table lists this clonotype with many counts. This sequence joins TRBV5-1 and TRBJ2-7; the D gene is possibly TRBD2 (5 bases). The germline V gene has CDR1 SGHRS and CDR2 YFSETQ. The CDR3 sequence is 14 residues long. V lost 1 base, J lost 4 bases, and 12 bases lay in between. CDR3 protein: CASSLSAPGYEQYF. CDR3 DNA sequence: TGCGCCAGCAGCTTGTCAGCGCCGGGATACGAGCAGTACTTC. Full variable domain (rest looked up from reference TRBV5-1 and TRBJ2-7): KAGVTQTPRYLIKTRGQQVTLSCSPISGHRSVSWYQQTPGQGLQFLFEYFSETQRNKGNFPGRFSGRQFSNSRSEMNVSTLELGDSALYLCASSLSAPGYEQYFGPGTRLTVT.

There are many counts of this clonotype. This chain connects TRBV20-1 to TRBJ1-2; tentative D call: TRBD1 (5 bases). From germline, CDR1 is DFQATT and CDR2 SNEGSKA (reference sequence). V was pared by 2 bases and J by 3 bases, with 22 bases between. This CDR3 spans 17 amino acids. The CDR3 DNA is TGCAGTGCTAGACTTCGAACCAGGGAGAGGGTCTACTATGGCTACACCTTC. Translated: CSARLRTRERVYYGYTF.

In this sample, this clonotype turned up many times. The chain is built from TRBV20-1 and TRBJ2-7; D possibly matches TRBD1 or TRBD2 (6 bases each). CDR3 length: 14 residues. Germline CDR1 is DFQATT and CDR2 is SNEGSKA (reference sequence). The V end was cut by 2 bases, the J end by 3 bases, with 14 bases between. CDR3 sequence reads: CSARSQGRYYEQYF. The CDR3 DNA reads TGCAGTGCTAGAAGCCAGGGGAGGTACTACGAGCAGTACTTC.

In regard to this clonotype: It may be a read error: a sequence one base away is much more abundant. The chain is built from TRBV27 and TRBJ2-7; 8 bases are a match to TRBD1. CDR1 MNHEY and CDR2 SMNVEV come from the germline V gene (reference sequence). Germline trimming cut 0 bases from V and 7 bases from J; bases unmatched to any gene: 5. There are 14 residues in the CDR3. In nucleotides, the CDR3 is TGTGCCAGCAGTTTATCGACAGGGGCTAAAGAGCAGTACTTC. Protein product: CASSLSTGAKEQYF.

This clonotype appeared many times. V is TRBV5-8 and J is TRBJ2-7; D is undetermined. Germline CDR1 is SGHTS and CDR2 is YDEGEE. The V and J ends lost 7 bases and 2 bases respectively, with 16 bases between them. CDR3 length: 14 amino acids. The CDR3: CASGVGYGTYEQYF. The CDR3 bases are TGTGCCAGCGGGGTTGGGTATGGGACCTACGAGCAGTACTTC.

In this sample, this clonotype turned up a few times. CDR3 sequence reads: CASSQGEGPAGGYTF. The DNA for the CDR3 is TGTGCCAGCAGCCAAGGGGAGGGGCCGGCGGGAGGCTACACCTTC. The genes are TRBV3-1 and TRBJ1-2; D is possibly TRBD1 (5 bases). Trimming stripped 1 base from V and 8 bases from J, with 17 bases between. Germline CDR1 and CDR2: LGHDT and YNNKEL (reference sequence). This CDR3 spans 15 amino acids.